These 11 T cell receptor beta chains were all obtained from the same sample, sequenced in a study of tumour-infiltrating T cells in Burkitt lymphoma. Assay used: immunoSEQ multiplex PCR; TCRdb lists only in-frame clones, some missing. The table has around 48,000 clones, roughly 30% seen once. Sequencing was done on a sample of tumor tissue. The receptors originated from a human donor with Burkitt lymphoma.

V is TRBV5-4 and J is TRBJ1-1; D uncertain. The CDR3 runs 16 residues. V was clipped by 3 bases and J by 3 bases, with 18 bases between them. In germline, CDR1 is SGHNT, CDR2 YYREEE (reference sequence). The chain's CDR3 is CASSYDTGLLDTEAFF. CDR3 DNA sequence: TGTGCCAGCAGCTATGACACTGGACTCTTGGACACTGAAGCTTTCTTT.

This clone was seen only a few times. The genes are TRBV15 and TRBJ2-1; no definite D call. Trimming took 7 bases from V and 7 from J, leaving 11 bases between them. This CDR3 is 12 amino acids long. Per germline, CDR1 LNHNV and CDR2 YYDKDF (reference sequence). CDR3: CATTSNRNEQFF. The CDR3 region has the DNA TGTGCCACCACCTCGAACCGAAATGAGCAGTTCTTC.

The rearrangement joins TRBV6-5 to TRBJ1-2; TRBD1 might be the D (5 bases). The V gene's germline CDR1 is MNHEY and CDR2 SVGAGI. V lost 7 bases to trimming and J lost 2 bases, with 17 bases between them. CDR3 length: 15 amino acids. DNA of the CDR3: TGTGCCAGCACGAGTTGGCAGGGCTTAAACTATGGCTACACCTTC. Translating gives CASTSWQGLNYGYTF.

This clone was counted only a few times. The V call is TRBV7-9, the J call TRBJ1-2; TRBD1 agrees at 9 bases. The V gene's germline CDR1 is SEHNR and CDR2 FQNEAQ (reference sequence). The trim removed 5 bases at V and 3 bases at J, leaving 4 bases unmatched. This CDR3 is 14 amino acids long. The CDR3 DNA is TGTGCCAGCAGCCCCACAGGGGGCGACTATGGCTACACCTTC. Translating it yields CASSPTGGDYGYTF.

This CDR3 reads CASSPRGGAIGELFF. For the CDR3, the DNA is TGCGCCAGCAGCCCTAGAGGGGGCGCGATTGGGGAGCTGTTTTTT. The V gene is TRBV4-3, the J gene TRBJ2-2; 7 bases are a match to TRBD1. This CDR3 contains 15 residues. The V gene end was trimmed by 4 bases and the J gene end by 8 bases; junction bases not matched to a gene: 10. Germline CDR1 and CDR2: LGHNA and YSLEER.

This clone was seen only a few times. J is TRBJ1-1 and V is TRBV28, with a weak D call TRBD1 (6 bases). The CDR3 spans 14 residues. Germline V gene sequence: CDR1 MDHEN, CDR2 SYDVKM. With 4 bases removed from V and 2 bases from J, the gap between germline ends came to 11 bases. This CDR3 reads CASSSPGTNTEAFF. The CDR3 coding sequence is TGTGCCAGCAGTTCCCCCGGGACAAACACTGAAGCTTTCTTT.

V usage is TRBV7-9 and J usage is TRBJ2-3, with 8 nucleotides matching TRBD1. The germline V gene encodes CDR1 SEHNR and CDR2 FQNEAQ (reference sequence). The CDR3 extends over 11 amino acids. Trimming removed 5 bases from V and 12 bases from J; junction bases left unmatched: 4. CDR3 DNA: TGTGCCAGCAGCCCAGACAGGGGACAGTATTTT. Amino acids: CASSPDRGQYF. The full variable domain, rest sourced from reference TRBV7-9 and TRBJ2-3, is DTGVSQNPRHKITKRGQNVTFRCDPISEHNRLYWYRQTLGQGPEFLTYFQNEAQLEKSRLLSDRFSAERPKGSFSTLEIQRTEQGDSAMYLCASSPDRGQYFGPGTRLTVL.

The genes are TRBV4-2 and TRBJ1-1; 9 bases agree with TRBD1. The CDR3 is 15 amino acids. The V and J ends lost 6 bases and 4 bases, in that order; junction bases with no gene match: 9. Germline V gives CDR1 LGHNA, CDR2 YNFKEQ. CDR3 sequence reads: CASSDRGRTGTEAFF. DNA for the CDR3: TGTGCCAGCAGTGACAGGGGGAGAACAGGCACTGAAGCTTTCTTT.

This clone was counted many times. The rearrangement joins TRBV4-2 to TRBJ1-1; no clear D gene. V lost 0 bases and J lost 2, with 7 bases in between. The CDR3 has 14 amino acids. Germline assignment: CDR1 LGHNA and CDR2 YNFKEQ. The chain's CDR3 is CASSQDWGNTEAFF. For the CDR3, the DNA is TGTGCCAGCAGCCAAGATTGGGGTAACACTGAAGCTTTCTTT.

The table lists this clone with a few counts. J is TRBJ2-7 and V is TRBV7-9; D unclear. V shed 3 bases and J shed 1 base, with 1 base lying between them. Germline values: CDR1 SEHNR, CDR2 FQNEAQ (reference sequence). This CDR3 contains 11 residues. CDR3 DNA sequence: TGTGCCAGCAGCTTTTCCTACGAGCAGTACTTC. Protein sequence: CASSFSYEQYF.

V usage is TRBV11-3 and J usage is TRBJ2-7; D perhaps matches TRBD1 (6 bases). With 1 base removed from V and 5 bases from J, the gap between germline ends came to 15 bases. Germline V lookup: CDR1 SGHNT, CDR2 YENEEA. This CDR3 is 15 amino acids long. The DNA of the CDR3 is TGTGCCAGCAGCTTAGGGGTGACCAAGGGGGACGAGCAGTACTTC. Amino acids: CASSLGVTKGDEQYF.